This T cell receptor beta chain was sequenced during a study of shared clonotypes between healthy human individuals. Points from the study as a whole: Genetic and exposure-history diversity was limited by the small donor number.

Here immunoSEQ multiplex PCR was the method, and the copy in TCRdb shows in-frame clones only, minus some. The sample has about 2.5 million clones; 92% are singletons. Concerning this clone: Its antigen is still unknown.

Into CD45RA+ naive and CD45RA-negative memory subsets, the CD4+ cells were split. Material for sequencing was naive CD4+ T cells from PBMCs. Described subset: CD45RA+ positively selected. This sequence originates from a man between 18 and 29 years old in good health. Some clones in this sample may be carry-over from other donors' samples.

The CDR3 reads CASSIPGDRAKNIQYF. Written as DNA, the CDR3 is TGTGCCAGTAGTATTCCGGGTGACAGAGCCAAAAACATTCAGTACTTC. V and J are TRBV19 and TRBJ2-4; a weak D match, TRBD1 (5 bases). Between the trimmed V and J ends, which lost 3 bases and 0 bases, there was a span of 12 bases. The germline gives CDR1 LNHDA, CDR2 SQIVND (reference sequence). The CDR3 runs 16 residues.